This T cell receptor (beta chain) was captured by sequencing in a study of cytomegalovirus exposure and HLA in healthy donors. Overall study results and limits: High sensitivity and specificity were reportedly achieved when the classifier diagnosed cytomegalovirus status.

A multiplex PCR was run with 60 Vbeta primers and 13 Jbeta primers. The table came from immunoSEQ multiplex PCR; TCRdb's copy has only in-frame clones and leaves some out. The data show around 190,000 clones, approximately 9.5% seen once. The CDR3 extends over 15 amino acids. V was shortened by 1 base and J by 0 bases, with 9 bases between the two germline ends. From germline, CDR1 is LNHDA and CDR2 SQIVND (reference sequence). A note on this clone: Its target is not known.

The sequence was collected from a woman in her 30s in good health and CMV-seropositive. The chain couples TRBV19 to TRBJ1-1, with a possible D match to TRBD1 (6 bases). Sequencing was done on a sample of PBMCs. The CDR3 loop is CASSIGQVLNTEAFF. The CDR3 DNA follows: TGTGCCAGTAGTATAGGACAGGTTTTGAACACTGAAGCTTTCTTT. Looking up the rest from reference TRBV19 and TRBJ1-1 gives the full variable domain: DGGITQSPKYLFRKEGQNVTLSCEQNLNHDAMYWYRQDPGQGLRLIYYSQIVNDFQKGDIAEGYSVSREKKESFPLTVTSAQKNPTAFYLCASSIGQVLNTEAFFGQGTRLTVV.